One T cell receptor (beta chain) is described in this entry. This CDR3 has 14 residues. Germline CDR1 and CDR2: SGDLS and YYNGEE. V trimming: 2 bases; J trimming: 3 bases; junction bases outside the gene matches: 1. The record originates from a study of T cell changes during pregnancy in multiple sclerosis. TCRdb's copy holds only in-frame clones and misses some; the assay was immunoSEQ multiplex PCR. The sample holds about 110,000 clones; 85% to 95% are singletons and the top ten take less than 0.85%. The source material was peripheral blood, sampled in the third trimester of pregnancy. This chain joins TRBV9 and TRBJ1-2, with 10 positions matching TRBD1. This clonotype was sampled from a female donor in good health, enrolled as a control in a pregnancy study. The CDR3 loop reads CASSVGTGDYGYTF. In DNA form, the CDR3 reads TGTGCCAGCAGCGTGGGGACAGGGGACTATGGCTACACCTTC.